This entry describes one TCR beta chain. The J segment lost 5 bases and the V segment lost 8 bases, leaving 9 bases of the junction unmatched. The CDR3 runs 16 residues. Germline values: CDR1 MNHEY, CDR2 SMNVEV (reference sequence). The data were obtained in a study of T cell changes during pregnancy in multiple sclerosis. Generated by immunoSEQ multiplex PCR, the TCRdb table keeps only in-frame clones and is missing some. This sample carries about 39,000 clones, about 94% of them seen once, and the ten largest clones take about 0.38%. Material: CD4+ T cells from peripheral blood mononuclear cells, obtained after pregnancy. This receptor was obtained from a female donor with multiple sclerosis, enrolled in a pregnancy study. The chain links TRBV27 to TRBJ2-2; 12 bases agree with TRBD2. CDR3 bases: TGTGCCAGCTCACTAGCGGGGGGTTTAGGAACCGGGGAGCTGTTTTTT. Translation: CASSLAGGLGTGELFF.